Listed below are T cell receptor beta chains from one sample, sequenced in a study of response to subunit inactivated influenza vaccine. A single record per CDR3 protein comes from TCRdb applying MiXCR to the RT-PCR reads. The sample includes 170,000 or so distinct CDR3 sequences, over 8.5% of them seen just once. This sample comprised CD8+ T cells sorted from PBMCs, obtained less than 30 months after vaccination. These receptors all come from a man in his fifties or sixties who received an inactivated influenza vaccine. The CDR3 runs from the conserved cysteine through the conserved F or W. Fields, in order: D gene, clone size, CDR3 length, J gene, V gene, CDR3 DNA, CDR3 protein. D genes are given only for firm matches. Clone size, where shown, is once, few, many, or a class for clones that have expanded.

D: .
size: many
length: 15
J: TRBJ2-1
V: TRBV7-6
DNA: TGTGCCAGCAGCTTAGGGTACGGGGTCATGAGTGAGCAGTTCTTC
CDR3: CASSLGYGVMSEQFF

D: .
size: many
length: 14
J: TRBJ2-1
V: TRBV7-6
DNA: TGTGCCAGCAGCTTAGGGTTAGGGCCAAATGAGCAGTTCTTC
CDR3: CASSLGLGPNEQFF

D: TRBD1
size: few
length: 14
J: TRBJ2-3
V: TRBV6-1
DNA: TGTGCCAGCAGCCTGGACAGGGGCGAGGATACGCAGTATTTT
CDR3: CASSLDRGEDTQYF

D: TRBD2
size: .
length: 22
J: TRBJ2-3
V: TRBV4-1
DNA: TGCGCCAGCAGCCAAAAGTTTCTATCCGGGACTAGCGGGGGGAGATGGACAGATACGCAGTATTTT
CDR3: CASSQKFLSGTSGGRWTDTQYF

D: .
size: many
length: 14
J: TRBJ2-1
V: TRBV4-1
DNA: TGCGCCAGCAGCCAAGAGCCACTTTACAATGAGCAGTTCTTC
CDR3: CASSQEPLYNEQFF

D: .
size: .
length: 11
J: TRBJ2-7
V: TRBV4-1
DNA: TGCGCCAGCAGCCAAGGTTTAGAGCAGTACTTC
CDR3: CASSQGLEQYF

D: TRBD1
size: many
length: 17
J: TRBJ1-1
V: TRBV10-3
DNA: TGTGCCATCAGATCCGGAGGGACAGCTCTGCAGGAGACTGAAGCTTTCTTT
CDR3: CAIRSGGTALQETEAFF

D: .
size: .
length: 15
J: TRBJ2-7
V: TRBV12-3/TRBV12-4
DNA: TGTGCCAGCAGTTCTGCCTTAGGACAGATTTACGAGCAGTACTTC
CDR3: CASSSALGQIYEQYF

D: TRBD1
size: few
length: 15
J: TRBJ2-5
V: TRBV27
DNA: TGTGCCAGCAGTTATGGGACAGGGGGGCAAGAGACCCAGTACTTC
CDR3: CASSYGTGGQETQYF

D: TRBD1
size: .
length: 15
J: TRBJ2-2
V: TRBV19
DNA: TGTGCCAGTAGTATCGACAGGGGGAAGACCGGGGAGCTGTTTTTT
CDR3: CASSIDRGKTGELFF

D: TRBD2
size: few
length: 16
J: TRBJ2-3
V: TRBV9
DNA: TGTGCCAGCAGCGTAGCCGGCGGGGGGGGCACAGATACGCAGTATTTT
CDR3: CASSVAGGGGTDTQYF

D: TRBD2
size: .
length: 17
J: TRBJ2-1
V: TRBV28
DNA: TGTGCCAGCAGCGACCGGACTAGCGGGAGTCTATACAATGAGCAGTTCTTC
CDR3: CASSDRTSGSLYNEQFF

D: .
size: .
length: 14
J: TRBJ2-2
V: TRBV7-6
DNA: TGTGCCAGCAGCCCGGGAGTGAACACCGGGGAGCTGTTTTTT
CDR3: CASSPGVNTGELFF

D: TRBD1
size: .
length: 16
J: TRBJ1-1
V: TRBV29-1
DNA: TGCAGCGTTGAAGGGTCGAGGACAGGGATGATCACTGAAGCTTTCTTT
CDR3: CSVEGSRTGMITEAFF

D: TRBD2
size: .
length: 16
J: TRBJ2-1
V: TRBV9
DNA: TGTGCCAGCAGCGTAGGAGGAGCGGGAGGTTGGTATGAGCAGTTCTTC
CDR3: CASSVGGAGGWYEQFF

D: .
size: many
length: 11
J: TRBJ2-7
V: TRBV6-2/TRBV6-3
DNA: TGTGCCAGCAGCCATTCCTACGAGCAGTACTTC
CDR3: CASSHSYEQYF

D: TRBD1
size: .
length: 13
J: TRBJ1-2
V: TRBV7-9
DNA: TGTGCCGGACAGGGGGGAGATGACTATGGCTACACCTTC
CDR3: CAGQGGDDYGYTF

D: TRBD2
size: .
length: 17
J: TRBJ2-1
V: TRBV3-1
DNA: TGTGCCAGCAGCCAAGAGGTCGCGGGAGAGGCCTACAATGAGCAGTTCTTC
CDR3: CASSQEVAGEAYNEQFF

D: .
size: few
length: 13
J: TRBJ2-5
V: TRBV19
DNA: TGTGCCAGTAGGGGGACCTCCTACGAGACCCAGTACTTC
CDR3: CASRGTSYETQYF

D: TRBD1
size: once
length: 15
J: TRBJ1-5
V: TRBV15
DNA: TGTGCCACCAGCAGACCCGACAGGGGCAATCAGCCCCAGCATTTT
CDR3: CATSRPDRGNQPQHF

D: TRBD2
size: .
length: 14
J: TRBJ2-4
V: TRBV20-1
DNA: TGCAGTGCTGGGACTACTAGCGACAAAAACATTCAGTACTTC
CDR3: CSAGTTSDKNIQYF

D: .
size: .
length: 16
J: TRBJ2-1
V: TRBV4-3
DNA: TGCGCCAGCAGCCAAGCAGTGGACAGTCGGGACAATGAGCAGTTCTTC
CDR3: CASSQAVDSRDNEQFF

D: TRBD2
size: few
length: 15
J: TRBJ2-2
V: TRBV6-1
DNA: TGTGCCAGCAGCGCCCCCTGGGGAGGGTCCGGGGAGCTGTTTTTT
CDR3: CASSAPWGGSGELFF

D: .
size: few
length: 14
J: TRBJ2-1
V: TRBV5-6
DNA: TGTGCCAGCAGCTTTATGACAGGCTACAATGAGCAGTTCTTC
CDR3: CASSFMTGYNEQFF

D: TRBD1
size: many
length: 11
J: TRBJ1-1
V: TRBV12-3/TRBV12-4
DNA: TGTGCCAGCAGTTTCGGACAGGTAGCTTTCTTT
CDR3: CASSFGQVAFF

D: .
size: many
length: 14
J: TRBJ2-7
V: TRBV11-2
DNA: TGTGCCAGCAGCGTCGCAGGTAACCCCTACGAGCAGTACTTC
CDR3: CASSVAGNPYEQYF

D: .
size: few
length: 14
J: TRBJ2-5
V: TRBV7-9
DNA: TGTGCCAGCAGCCAGGGATTAGGGGAAGAGACCCAGTACTTC
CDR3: CASSQGLGEETQYF

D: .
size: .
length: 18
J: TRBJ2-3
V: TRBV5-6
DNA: TGTGCCAGCAGCTTTCGGCCCATAGCGGACCGTGCCGCAGATACGCAGTATTTT
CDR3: CASSFRPIADRAADTQYF

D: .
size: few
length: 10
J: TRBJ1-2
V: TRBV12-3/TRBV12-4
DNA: TGTGCCAGCAAGGGTCGGAGGTACACCTTC
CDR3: CASKGRRYTF

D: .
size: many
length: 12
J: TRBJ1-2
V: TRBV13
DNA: TGTGCCAGCAGCTCACAGGTCTATGGCTACACCTTC
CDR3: CASSSQVYGYTF

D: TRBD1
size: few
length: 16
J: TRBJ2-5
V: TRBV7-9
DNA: TGTGCCAGCAGCTTAGGGACAGGGGTCAACCGAGAGACCCAGTACTTC
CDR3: CASSLGTGVNRETQYF

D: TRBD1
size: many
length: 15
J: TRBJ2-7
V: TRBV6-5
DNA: TGTGCCAGCAGTTACTCCAGGGGGCCCGCCTACGAGCAGTACTTC
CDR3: CASSYSRGPAYEQYF

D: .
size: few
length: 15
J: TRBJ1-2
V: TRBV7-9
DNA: TGTGCCAGCAGTCCTTCGGGGTCCATCGGCTATGGCTACACCTTC
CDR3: CASSPSGSIGYGYTF

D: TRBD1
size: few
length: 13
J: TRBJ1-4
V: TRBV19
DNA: TGTGCCAGTAGTATGGTCACAGGGGTAGAACTGTTTTTT
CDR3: CASSMVTGVELFF

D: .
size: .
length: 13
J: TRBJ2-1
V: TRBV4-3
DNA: TGCGCCAGCAGCCAAGATTTTATTGGTCAGCAGTTCTTC
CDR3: CASSQDFIGQQFF

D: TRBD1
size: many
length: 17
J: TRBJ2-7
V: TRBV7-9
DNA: TGTGCCAGCAGCTTAGCTGGCGGGACAGGTTTTACCTACGAGCAGTACTTC
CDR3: CASSLAGGTGFTYEQYF

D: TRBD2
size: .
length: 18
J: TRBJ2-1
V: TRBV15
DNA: TGTGCCACCAGCAGAGACCCCTTTGATAGCGGGATGGTTAATGAGCAGTTCTTC
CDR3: CATSRDPFDSGMVNEQFF

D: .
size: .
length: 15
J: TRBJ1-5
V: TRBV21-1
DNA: TGTGCCAGCAGCACCCCCGGGGCAGAAGATCAGCCCCAGCATTTT
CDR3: CASSTPGAEDQPQHF

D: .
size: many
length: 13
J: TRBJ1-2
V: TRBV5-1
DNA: TGCGCCAGCAGCTTGCTCCAAAACTATGGCTACACCTTC
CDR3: CASSLLQNYGYTF

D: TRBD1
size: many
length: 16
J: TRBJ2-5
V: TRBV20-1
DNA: TGCAGTGCTAGAGATCTTTCGGACAGGGGGCTGGAGACCCAGTACTTC
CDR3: CSARDLSDRGLETQYF

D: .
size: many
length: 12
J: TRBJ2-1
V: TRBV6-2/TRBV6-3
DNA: TGTGCCAGCAGCCCGTGGGGGAATGAGCAGTTCTTC
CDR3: CASSPWGNEQFF

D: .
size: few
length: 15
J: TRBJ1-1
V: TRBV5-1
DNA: TGCGCCAGCAGCTTGTCGACTTCCATGAACACTGAAGCTTTCTTT
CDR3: CASSLSTSMNTEAFF

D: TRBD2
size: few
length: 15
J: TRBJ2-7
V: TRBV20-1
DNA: TGCAGTGCTAGAGTTCCCCCGGGAGGAAGGTACGAGCAGTACTTC
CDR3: CSARVPPGGRYEQYF

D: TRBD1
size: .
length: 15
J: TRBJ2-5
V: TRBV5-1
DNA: TGCGCCAGCAGCTTGGCGGACAGGGGGGACGAGACCCAGTACTTC
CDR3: CASSLADRGDETQYF

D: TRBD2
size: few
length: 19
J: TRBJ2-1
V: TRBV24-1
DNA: TGTGCCACCAGTGATTCCCTCGGGACTAGCGGGAGTGTCAACAATGAGCAGTTCTTC
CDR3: CATSDSLGTSGSVNNEQFF

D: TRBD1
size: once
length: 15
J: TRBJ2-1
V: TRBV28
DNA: TGTGCCAGCAGTTCCGACAGGGTCTCCTACAAGGAGCAGTTCTTC
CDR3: CASSSDRVSYKEQFF

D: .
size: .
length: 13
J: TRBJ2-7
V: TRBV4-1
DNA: TGCGCCAGCAGCCCCAACACAAACTACGAGCAGTACTTC
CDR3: CASSPNTNYEQYF